Included here is one TCR beta chain sequence, with context. The antigen remains undetermined. These data belong to a study of cytomegalovirus exposure and HLA in healthy donors. PCR amplification relied on 60 Vbeta primers (plus 13 Jbeta primers). Data came from immunoSEQ multiplex PCR; TCRdb stores just in-frame clones and leaves some out. Among some 100,000 clones listed, approximately 80% were seen once. Findings and limits, study-wide: Follow-up analysis later connected one missense variant in DCLRE1C with trimming of TCR beta V- and J-genes. Accurate predictions that matched the HLA-A and HLA-B alleles of most subjects were reportedly made from TCR beta sequences.

This TCR derives from a woman aged 25-40 years in good health and CMV-seronegative. Input material: PBMCs.

CDR3 DNA: TGCGCCAGCAGCCAAGGTGGGGGGAGAGGACTCGGCTACACCTTC. It yields the protein CASSQGGGRGLGYTF. This chain joins TRBV4-1 and TRBJ1-2; D is perhaps TRBD1 (5 bases). CDR1 MGHRA and CDR2 YSYEKL come from the germline V gene. V shed 1 base and J shed 8 bases, with 17 bases lying between them. The CDR3 loop spans 15 amino acids.